This T cell receptor (beta chain) is drawn from a study of T cells in Graves' hyperthyroidism and ophthalmopathy. Absent ophthalmopathy progression within 18 months defined stable Graves' hyperthyroidism. The study excluded patients with uncontrolled infection, other autoimmune disease, pregnancy or lactation. RNA transcripts gave rise to amplified TCR beta CDR3 regions. The TCR CDR3 was amplified in a first-round RT-PCR using the HTBI primer set. Via MiXCR, TCRdb re-called the multiplex PCR reads, giving one row per CDR3 protein. Altogether 80,000 to 100,000 distinct CDR3 sequences are present, approximately 42% being singletons, with the ten largest covering roughly 10%. This clonotype was counted at least ten times. This CDR3 region has 13 residues. The trim removed 4 bases at V and 5 bases at J, leaving 5 bases unmatched. CDR1 and CDR2 from the germline V gene are SGHDT and YYEEEE.

The chain links TRBV5-6 to TRBJ1-2; TRBD1 matches at 7 bases. The sequenced sample was peripheral blood or thyroid tissue (not recorded which). This receptor was identified in a woman aged 30 to 39 with Graves' hyperthyroidism. The CDR3 bases are TGTGCCAGCAGCCCACAGGGGTTTTATGGCTACACCTTC. This gives the protein CASSPQGFYGYTF.